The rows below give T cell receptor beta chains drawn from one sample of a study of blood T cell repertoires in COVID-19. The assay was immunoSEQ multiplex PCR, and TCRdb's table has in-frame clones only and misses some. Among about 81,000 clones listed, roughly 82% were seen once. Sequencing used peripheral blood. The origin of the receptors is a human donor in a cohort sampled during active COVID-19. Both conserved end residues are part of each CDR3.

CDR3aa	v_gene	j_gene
CASSPQRLRQETQYF	TRBV7-9	TRBJ2-5
CASSPGFYGYTF	TRBV6-5	TRBJ1-2
CASSLARGEHSYEQYF	TRBV5-1	TRBJ2-7
CASSKCWTDEDNSPLHF	TRBV21-1	TRBJ1-6
CASGLEGPQHF	TRBV6-5	TRBJ1-5
CASTEINNNEQFF	TRBV19	TRBJ2-1
CASSADRAKGPQHF	TRBV2	TRBJ1-5
CASSSTYEQYF	TRBV6-2/TRBV6-3	TRBJ2-7
CASSPHGQGASEAFF	TRBV3-1/TRBV3-2	TRBJ1-1
CATGLAGVPTSTDTQYF	TRBV19	TRBJ2-3
CASSLDGRRNEQYF	TRBV5-1	TRBJ2-7
CASSPGLANYGYTF	TRBV6-2/TRBV6-3	TRBJ1-2
CSVEGAAGLGYGYTF	TRBV29-1	TRBJ1-2
CASSYETGGGAGANVLTF	TRBV6-2/TRBV6-3	TRBJ2-6
CASSSMGLVQETQYF	TRBV7-2	TRBJ2-5
CATRTGTGGSNFHQPQHF	TRBV19	TRBJ1-5
CASSLLWPTGGGEQYF	TRBV7-9	TRBJ2-7
CASSIRGVYNEQFF	TRBV19	TRBJ2-1
CASSSGGATSGYTF	TRBV7-3	TRBJ1-2
CASSQVNSGGSTEAFF	TRBV4-1	TRBJ1-1
CASSQNDYYEQYF	TRBV4-1	TRBJ2-7
CASSCLGGRGYQETQYF	TRBV7-7	TRBJ2-5
CASSQEGEYSNQPQHF	TRBV4-1	TRBJ1-5